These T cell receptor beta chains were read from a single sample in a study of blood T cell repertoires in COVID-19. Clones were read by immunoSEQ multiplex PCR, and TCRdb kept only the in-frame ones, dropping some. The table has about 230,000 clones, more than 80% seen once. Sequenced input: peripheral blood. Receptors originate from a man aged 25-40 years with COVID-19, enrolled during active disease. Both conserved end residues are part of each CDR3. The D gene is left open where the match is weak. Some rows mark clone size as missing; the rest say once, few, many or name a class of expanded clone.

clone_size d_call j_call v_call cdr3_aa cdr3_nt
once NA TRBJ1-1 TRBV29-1 CSVIQYLDSLLNTEAFF TGCAGCGTTATCCAGTACCTGGACAGCCTATTGAACACTGAAGCTTTCTTT
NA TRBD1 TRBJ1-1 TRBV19 CASSPRGTGGSRNTEAFF TGTGCCAGTAGCCCAAGGGGCACAGGGGGTTCTAGGAACACTGAAGCTTTCTTT
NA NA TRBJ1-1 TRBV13 CASSSSGTLNTEAFF TGTGCCAGCAGCTCTTCCGGGACACTGAACACTGAAGCTTTCTTT
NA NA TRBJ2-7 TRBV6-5 CASSPEAGRAYEQYF TGTGCCAGCAGTCCAGAGGCGGGGCGGGCCTACGAGCAGTACTTC
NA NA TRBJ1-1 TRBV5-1 CASSLRGLWAEAFF TGCGCCAGCAGCTTAAGGGGGTTATGGGCTGAAGCTTTCTTT
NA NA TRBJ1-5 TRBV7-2 CASSLSNQPQHF TGTGCCAGCAGCCTCAGCAATCAGCCCCAGCATTTT
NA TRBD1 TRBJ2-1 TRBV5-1 CASSWGRTGLGDEQFF TGCGCCAGCAGCTGGGGAAGGACAGGGCTAGGGGATGAGCAGTTCTTC
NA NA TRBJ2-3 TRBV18 CASSPLRGADTDTQYF TGTGCCAGCTCACCACTCCGGGGGGCCGACACAGATACGCAGTATTTT
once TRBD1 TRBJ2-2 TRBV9 CASSADGTGFPGELFF TGTGCCAGCAGCGCCGATGGGACAGGGTTTCCCGGGGAGCTGTTTTTT
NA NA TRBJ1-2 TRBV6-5 CASSIDSNYGYTF TGTGCCAGCAGTATCGACAGTAACTATGGCTACACCTTC
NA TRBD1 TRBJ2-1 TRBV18 CASSPLVGTGHNEQFF TGTGCCAGCTCACCACTAGTAGGGACAGGGCACAATGAGCAGTTCTTC
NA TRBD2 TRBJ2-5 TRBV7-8 CASSAIFSGPGGETQYF TGTGCCAGCAGCGCTATATTCAGCGGGCCGGGAGGGGAGACCCAGTACTTC
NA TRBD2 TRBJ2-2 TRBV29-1 CSAKSGENTGELFF TGCAGCGCTAAGAGCGGGGAAAACACCGGGGAGCTGTTTTTT
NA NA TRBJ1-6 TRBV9 CASSVVGGANSPLHF TGTGCCAGCAGCGTAGTCGGGGGGGCCAATTCACCCCTCCACTTT
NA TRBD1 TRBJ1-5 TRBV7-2 CASSSPDRGQPQHF TGTGCCAGCAGCTCTCCCGACAGGGGACAGCCCCAGCATTTT
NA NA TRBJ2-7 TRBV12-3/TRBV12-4 CASHPEDNYEQYF TGTGCCAGCCACCCTGAGGACAACTACGAGCAGTACTTC
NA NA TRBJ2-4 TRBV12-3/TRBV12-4 CASSRVGRIQYF TGTGCCAGCAGTCGGGTCGGAAGGATTCAGTACTTC
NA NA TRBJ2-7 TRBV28 CASSFSWGLTSYEQYF TGTGCCAGCAGTTTTTCCTGGGGCCTAACCTCCTACGAGCAGTACTTC
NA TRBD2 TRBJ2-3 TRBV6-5 CASSSSGDTDTQYF TGTGCCAGCAGCTCTAGCGGGGACACAGATACGCAGTATTTT
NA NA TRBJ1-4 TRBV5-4 CASSSGTGGSEKLFF TGTGCCAGCAGCTCAGGGACCGGGGGAAGTGAAAAACTGTTTTTT
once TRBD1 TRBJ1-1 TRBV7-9 CASSLGGTATEAFF TGTGCCAGCAGCTTAGGGGGGACAGCCACTGAAGCTTTCTTT
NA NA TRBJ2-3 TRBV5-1 CASSDTLATSTDTQYF TGCGCCAGCAGCGACACTCTAGCGACTAGCACAGATACGCAGTATTTT
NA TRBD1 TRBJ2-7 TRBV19 CASTRTGATYEQYF TGTGCCAGTACCCGGACAGGGGCGACCTACGAGCAGTACTTC
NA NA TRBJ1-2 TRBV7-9 CASSYGEDGYTF TGTGCCAGCAGTTACGGGGAGGATGGCTACACCTTC
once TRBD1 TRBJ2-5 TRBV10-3 CATGQRTGIGEETQYF TGTGCCACCGGACAAAGGACAGGGATAGGAGAAGAGACCCAGTACTTC
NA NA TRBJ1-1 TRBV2 CASSTGSVIWNTEAFF TGTGCCAGCAGTACAGGGTCGGTGATATGGAACACTGAAGCTTTCTTT
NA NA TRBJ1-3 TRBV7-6 CASSRSPDSGNTIYF TGTGCCAGCAGCCGTTCCCCAGACTCTGGAAACACCATATATTTT
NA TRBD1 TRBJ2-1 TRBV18 CASSPSGTGFDEQFF TGTGCCAGCTCACCCTCCGGGACAGGGTTTGATGAGCAGTTCTTC
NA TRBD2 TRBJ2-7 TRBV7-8 CASSLVSGRASYEQYF TGTGCCAGCAGCTTAGTTAGCGGGAGGGCCTCCTACGAGCAGTACTTC
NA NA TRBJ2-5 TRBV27 CASSHEGVGTQYF TGTGCCAGCAGTCATGAGGGGGTCGGGACCCAGTACTTC
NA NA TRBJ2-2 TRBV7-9 CASSFTNTGELFF TGTGCCAGCAGCTTTACGAACACCGGGGAGCTGTTTTTT
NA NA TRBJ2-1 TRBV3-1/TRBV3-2 CASSYSSYPYNEQFF TGTGCCAGCAGCTACAGTTCCTACCCATACAATGAGCAGTTCTTC
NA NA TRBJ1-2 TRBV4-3 CASSQAQSGTPHGYTF TGCGCCAGCAGCCAAGCCCAGTCCGGGACACCCCATGGCTACACCTTC
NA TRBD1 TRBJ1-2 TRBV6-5 CASSYSIGTGPHGYTF TGTGCCAGCAGTTACTCGATAGGGACAGGGCCTCATGGCTACACCTTC
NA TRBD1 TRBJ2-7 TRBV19 CASSRPGQGWEQYF TGTGCCAGTAGTCGCCCCGGACAGGGGTGGGAGCAGTACTTC
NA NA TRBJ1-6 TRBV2 CASKRDNSPLHF TGTGCCAGCAAGAGAGATAATTCACCCCTCCACTTT
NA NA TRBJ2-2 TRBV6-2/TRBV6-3 CASSYSSPGLLMGGELFF TGTGCCAGCAGTTACTCTTCGCCGGGACTCCTTATGGGCGGGGAGCTGTTTTTT
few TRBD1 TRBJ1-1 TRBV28 CASSTGQARGTEAFF TGTGCCAGCAGTACGGGACAGGCAAGGGGCACTGAAGCTTTCTTT
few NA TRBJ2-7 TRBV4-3 CASSQYIASSRPYEQYF TGCGCCAGCAGCCAATATATTGCGTCTAGCAGGCCGTACGAGCAGTACTTC
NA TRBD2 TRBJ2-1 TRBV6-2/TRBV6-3 CASSRLAGGPHNEQFF TGTGCCAGCAGTCGATTAGCGGGAGGCCCCCACAATGAGCAGTTCTTC
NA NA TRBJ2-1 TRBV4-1 CASSPSGGPFGNYNEQFF TGCGCCAGCAGCCCCTCCGGGGGGCCATTTGGGAACTACAATGAGCAGTTCTTC
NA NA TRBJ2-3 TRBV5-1 CASSLWSSSSTDTQYF TGCGCCAGCAGCTTGTGGAGCAGCTCTAGCACAGATACGCAGTATTTT
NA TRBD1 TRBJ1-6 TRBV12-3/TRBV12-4 CASRLRQGGPLHF TGTGCCAGCAGGCTACGACAGGGGGGACCCCTCCACTTT
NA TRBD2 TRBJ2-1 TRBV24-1 CATSDLRTSGYNEQFF TGTGCCACCAGTGACCTCAGGACTAGCGGCTACAATGAGCAGTTCTTC
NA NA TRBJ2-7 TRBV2 CASSVGGGSGYTYEQYF TGTGCCAGCAGTGTGGGGGGAGGTAGCGGCTATACCTACGAGCAGTACTTC
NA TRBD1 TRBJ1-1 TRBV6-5 CASRGTGGLAFF TGTGCCAGCAGGGGGACAGGGGGCTTGGCTTTCTTT
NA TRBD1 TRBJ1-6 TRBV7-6 CASSSTGRSSPLHF TGTGCCAGCAGCTCGACAGGGAGAAGTTCACCCCTCCACTTT
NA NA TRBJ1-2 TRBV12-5 CASGLVIRGNYGYTF TGTGCTAGTGGTTTGGTTATAAGGGGGAACTATGGCTACACCTTC
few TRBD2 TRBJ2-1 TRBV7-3 CASSLTGLGTEQFF TGTGCCAGCAGCTTAACGGGACTAGGGACTGAGCAGTTCTTC